Each of the 28 T cell receptor beta chains below was sequenced from the same sample in a study of CD8 T cells in Susac syndrome. RNA in amounts of roughly 0.5 to 1 ug was reverse transcribed with random hexamers. TCRdb analysed the immunoSEQ multiplex PCR reads with MiXCR anew, one entry per CDR3 protein. The table lists about 300,000 distinct CDR3 sequences, 70% to 90% of them singletons, with around 0.18% in the top ten. Input material: CD8+ T cells from PBMCs. The source of these receptors is a human donor with multiple sclerosis.

The genes are TRBV13 and TRBJ2-1; TRBD2 matches 9 bases. CDR3 size: 20 residues. Germline V gives CDR1 PRHDT, CDR2 FYEKMQ (reference sequence). Unmatched junction bases numbered 13, after V lost 1 base and J lost 0 bases. In nucleotides, the CDR3 is TGTGCCAGCAGCTTAGAAGGCGGGGGGGCGGATGGAGGCTCCTACAATGAGCAGTTCTTC. Amino acids: CASSLEGGGADGGSYNEQFF.

The chain links TRBV20-1 to TRBJ1-1; D remains ambiguous. V was trimmed by 3 bases and J by 1 base, leaving 15 bases between them. Germline V gene lookup returns CDR1 DFQATT and CDR2 SNEGSKA (reference sequence). CDR3 length: 15 residues. Written as DNA, the CDR3 is TGCAGTGCTAGTGTTATAAGGGTGGGGAACACTGAAGCTTTCTTT. As protein: CSASVIRVGNTEAFF.

V is TRBV2 and J is TRBJ1-3; D is unresolved. This CDR3 comprises 15 residues. Germline V gene sequence: CDR1 SNHLY, CDR2 FYNNEI. V gave up 6 bases and J gave up 0 bases, with 12 bases separating them. This CDR3 reads CASSPAVRSGNTIYF. The CDR3 DNA is TGTGCCAGCAGCCCTGCCGTACGCTCTGGAAACACCATATATTTT.

This clonotype was recorded only once. V usage is TRBV29-1 and J usage is TRBJ2-4; D remains unclear. CDR3 length equals 13 residues. Germline V gene lookup returns CDR1 SQVTM and CDR2 ANQGSEA. V was clipped by 1 base and J by 8 bases, with 12 bases between them. The CDR3 protein is CSVEVSESYIQYF. The CDR3 DNA is TGCAGCGTTGAAGTCTCCGAGAGCTACATTCAGTACTTC.

This clonotype was seen ten or more times. This chain joins TRBV7-9 and TRBJ1-2, with D unresolved. CDR3 size: 13 residues. The V gene's germline CDR1 is SEHNR and CDR2 FQNEAQ (reference sequence). V dropped 1 base and J dropped 2 bases, with 5 bases sitting between them. The CDR3 DNA reads as TGTGCCAGCAGCTTAGAACCCAACTATGGCTACACCTTC. It yields the protein CASSLEPNYGYTF.

The table lists this clonotype with a count of one. V usage is TRBV2 and J usage is TRBJ2-3; 7 positions match TRBD2. The CDR3 is 12 residues long. The ends lost 6 bases at V and 13 bases at J; junction bases unmatched: 10. The germline V gene encodes CDR1 SNHLY and CDR2 FYNNEI. For the CDR3, the DNA is TGTGCCAGCAGCCCCGTAGCGGGTCCAAAGTATTTT. It is translated as CASSPVAGPKYF.

The gene calls are TRBV18 and TRBJ1-4, with 10 bases fitting TRBD1. Trimming removed 8 bases from V and 7 bases from J; junction bases left unmatched: 7. CDR3 length: 14 residues. CDR1 and CDR2 from the germline V gene are KGHSH and LQKENI. The CDR3 here is CASTDRGRSEKLFF. CDR3 DNA: TGTGCCAGCACCGACAGGGGGCGAAGTGAAAAACTGTTTTTT.

A single count supports this clonotype. This sequence joins TRBV7-6 and TRBJ2-1, with a tentative D call TRBD2 (7 bases). Trimming pared 4 bases from V and 8 bases from J, leaving 18 bases between. The CDR3 sequence is 15 residues long. Germline lookup yields CDR1 SGHVS and CDR2 FNYEAQ. CDR3 residues: CASSYGGPPLYEQFF. CDR3 DNA sequence: TGTGCCAGCAGCTACGGGGGGCCCCCTCTGTATGAGCAGTTCTTC.

V and J are TRBV9 and TRBJ1-3; no clear D gene. The CDR3 is 15 residues long. Trimming removed 0 bases from V and 2 bases from J, with 9 bases in between. Germline V gene lookup returns CDR1 SGDLS and CDR2 YYNGEE. The CDR3 nucleotides read TGTGCCAGCAGCGTAGACAGAGGAACTGGAAACACCATATATTTT. Translation: CASSVDRGTGNTIYF. The variable domain in full, completed from reference TRBV9 and TRBJ1-3, reads DSGVTQTPKHLITATGQRVTLRCSPRSGDLSVYWYQQSLDQGLQFLIQYYNGEERAKGNILERFSAQQFPDLHSELNLSSLELGDSALYFCASSVDRGTGNTIYFGEGSWLTVV.

The V call is TRBV24-1, the J call TRBJ2-2; tentatively, D is TRBD1 (6 bases). The ends were cut back, 1 base at V and 4 bases at J, with 9 bases in the middle. The CDR3 totals 15 residues. CDR1 is KGHDR and CDR2 is SFDVKD in the germline V gene. The CDR3 DNA sequence: TGTGCCACCAGTGATTTAGCCAGGGGCACCGGGGAGCTGTTTTTT. Its translation is CATSDLARGTGELFF.

This clonotype showed up just a few times. The chain carries TRBV4-2 and TRBJ1-1, with D unresolved. This CDR3 is 13 amino acids long. Trimming pared 3 bases from V and 7 bases from J, leaving 12 bases between. The germline CDR1 and CDR2 sequences are LGHNA and YNFKEQ. CDR3 amino acids: CASSQGSADEAFF. The CDR3, as DNA: TGTGCCAGCAGCCAGGGAAGTGCGGATGAAGCTTTCTTT.

The rearrangement links TRBV5-4 to TRBJ1-6, with D perhaps matching TRBD1 (5 bases). Per germline, CDR1 SGHNT and CDR2 YYREEE (reference sequence). The germline V and J ends were trimmed by 2 bases and 9 bases, with 15 bases remaining between them. The CDR3 extends over 15 amino acids. CDR3 nucleotide sequence: TGTGCCAGCAGCTTTGGCGGGGACGGGGGTTCACCCCTCCACTTT. The encoded protein is CASSFGGDGGSPLHF.

V is TRBV28 and J is TRBJ2-7; 9 bases line up with TRBD2. J gave up 6 bases and V 7 bases, and 7 bases lay outside the gene matches. The CDR3 has 13 amino acids. The germline V gene has CDR1 MDHEN and CDR2 SYDVKM. CDR3 DNA sequence: TGTGCCAGCAAAGAGGCGGGAGGGCTCGAGCAGTACTTC. It translates to CASKEAGGLEQYF.

This CDR3 is CASSRQAAGNRELFF. CDR3 DNA sequence: TGTGCCAGCTCGCGACAGGCAGCCGGGAACCGGGAGCTGTTTTTT. The chain joins TRBV12-3 or TRBV12-4 to TRBJ2-2, with D perhaps TRBD1 (6 bases). V was trimmed by 8 bases and J by 9 bases, leaving 22 bases between them. This CDR3 is built from 15 residues.

CDR3: CASSFSLGQGSNQPQHF. The CDR3 DNA follows: TGTGCCAGCAGTTTTTCTCTCGGACAGGGAAGCAATCAGCCCCAGCATTTT. The J gene is TRBJ1-5, the V gene TRBV12-3 or TRBV12-4; TRBD1 matches at 8 bases. The CDR3 length is 17 residues. V gave up 3 bases and J gave up 1 base; unmatched junction bases: 8.

Written as DNA, the CDR3 is TGTGCCAGCAGCTTGGGGGACTGGGGACACAATGAGCAGTTCTTC. Encoded protein: CASSLGDWGHNEQFF. The V call is TRBV11-2, the J call TRBJ2-1; D possibly corresponds to TRBD2 (6 bases). The CDR3 length is 15 residues. V lost 3 bases and J lost 5, with 14 bases in between. The germline CDR1 and CDR2 sequences are SGHAT and FQNNGV.

The rearrangement joins TRBV27 to TRBJ2-5, with D perhaps TRBD1 or TRBD2 (5 bases each). Trimming removed 5 bases at V and 5 bases at J, with 18 bases between. CDR1 MNHEY and CDR2 SMNVEV come from the germline V gene (reference sequence). This CDR3 region has 15 residues. The DNA for the CDR3 is TGTGCCAGCAGTCTAACACCGGGACGGAGGGAGACCCAGTACTTC. It specifies CASSLTPGRRETQYF.

The chain recombines TRBV7-2 with TRBJ2-7; no firm D call. V dropped 2 bases and J dropped 9 bases, with 8 bases sitting between them. There are 11 residues in the CDR3. Germline lookup yields CDR1 SGHTA and CDR2 FQGNSA. CDR3 DNA: TGTGCCAGCAGCTTATTCGGGCTGCAGTACTTC. Translated, it gives CASSLFGLQYF.

The chain joins TRBV28 to TRBJ1-2, with D possibly being TRBD1 (5 bases). The CDR3 is made up of 15 amino acids. V was pared by 8 bases and J by 4 bases, with 20 bases between. Per germline, CDR1 MDHEN and CDR2 SYDVKM. CDR3 sequence reads: CASQRQKIFPYGYTF. The DNA for the CDR3 is TGTGCCAGCCAACGACAGAAAATATTCCCCTATGGCTACACCTTC.

The V call is TRBV20-1, the J call TRBJ1-2; D possibly corresponds to TRBD1 (5 bases). This CDR3 is built from 13 residues. CDR1 is DFQATT and CDR2 is SNEGSKA in the germline V gene (reference sequence). The V end was cut by 8 bases, the J end by 7 bases, with 20 bases between. For the CDR3, the DNA is TGCAGTATCCGGGACCCTGCTAAGGGTGGCTACACCTTC. Translating it yields CSIRDPAKGGYTF.

The chain links TRBV12-3 or TRBV12-4 to TRBJ2-1; TRBD1 aligns across 10 bases. The V gene end was trimmed by 5 bases and the J gene end by 4 bases; junction bases not matched to a gene: 17. The CDR3 consists of 19 residues. CDR3 region: CASSTRQGAGRAGYNEQFF. DNA of the CDR3: TGTGCCAGCAGTACCCGACAGGGGGCCGGGCGGGCCGGTTACAATGAGCAGTTCTTC.

This chain connects TRBV11-3 to TRBJ2-1; TRBD1 matches at 8 bases. CDR1 and CDR2 from the germline V gene are SGHNT and YENEEA. The CDR3 has 15 residues. V trimming: 2 bases; J trimming: 4 bases; junction bases outside the gene matches: 4. Here the CDR3 reads CASSLRTGKYNEQFF. In DNA form, the CDR3 reads TGTGCCAGCAGCTTACGGACAGGGAAGTACAATGAGCAGTTCTTC.

The gene calls are TRBV7-9 and TRBJ2-7, with D perhaps TRBD1 or TRBD2 (6 bases each). V gave up 1 base and J gave up 1 base, with 17 bases separating them. Germline CDR1 SEHNR, CDR2 FQNEAQ (reference sequence). This CDR3 region has 17 residues. DNA for the CDR3: TGTGCCAGCAGCTTAGGGAGGGTAGAGGGGGGTTCCTACGAGCAGTACTTC. Its translation: CASSLGRVEGGSYEQYF.

CDR3 region: CASSLEETFEQFF. The CDR3, as DNA: TGTGCCAGCAGCTTAGAGGAGACATTTGAGCAGTTCTTC. The gene calls are TRBV7-9 and TRBJ2-1; D is ambiguous. The CDR3 has 13 amino acids. Looked up from germline, CDR1 is SEHNR and CDR2 is FQNEAQ (reference sequence). Trimming cost V 1 base and J 9 bases, with 10 bases left between them.

This clonotype appeared a few times. The chain employs TRBV4-1 and TRBJ2-2; weak D call: TRBD1 (6 bases). Germline CDR1 and CDR2: MGHRA and YSYEKL. This CDR3 comprises 15 residues. Deletions cut 2 bases from V and 6 bases from J, with 13 bases between. This CDR3 reads CASSQTSGAAGELFF. The CDR3 DNA reads TGCGCCAGCAGCCAAACCTCAGGGGCAGCCGGGGAGCTGTTTTTT.

The V call is TRBV7-8, the J call TRBJ2-5; D is possibly TRBD2 (7 bases). CDR3 size: 15 residues. Germline CDR1 and CDR2: SGHVS and FQNEAQ. V lost 3 bases and J lost 7, with 18 bases in between. The CDR3 protein is CASSFAVGGPGTQYF. The CDR3 nucleotides are TGTGCCAGCAGCTTTGCCGTGGGGGGGCCGGGGACCCAGTACTTC.

This rearrangement joins TRBV30 to TRBJ2-4; 12 nucleotides align to TRBD2. V was clipped by 7 bases and J by 1 base; unmatched bases: 11. CDR1 GTSNPN and CDR2 SVGIG come from the germline V gene (reference sequence). The CDR3 extends over 17 amino acids. The CDR3 DNA follows: TGTGCCTCAAGACTAGCGGGGGAGACATGGGCCAAAAACATTCAGTACTTC. It is translated as CASRLAGETWAKNIQYF.

The chain joins TRBV2 to TRBJ2-6; D not resolved. V gave up 2 bases and J gave up 0 bases, with 14 bases separating them. The CDR3 contains 18 residues. CDR1 and CDR2 from the germline V gene are SNHLY and FYNNEI. In nucleotides, the CDR3 is TGTGCCAGCAGTGAACGTCCAGATGTTCGCTCTGGGGCCAACGTCCTGACTTTC. Protein product: CASSERPDVRSGANVLTF.